This T cell receptor beta chain originates from a study of blood T cell repertoires in COVID-19. There are 16 residues in the CDR3. The V and J ends lost 6 bases and 7 bases respectively, with 22 bases between them. The germline CDR1 and CDR2 sequences are MDHEN and SYDVKM. This table comes from immunoSEQ multiplex PCR, and its TCRdb copy is limited to in-frame clones, with some not included. The data hold around 300,000 clones, with about 88% observed a single time. This clonotype was obtained from a woman aged 70-85 years with COVID-19, enrolled during active disease. V and J are TRBV28 and TRBJ1-3; possibly TRBD1 for D (6 bases). The sequenced sample consisted of peripheral blood. The CDR3 loop reads CASSPPSSQGRNTIYF. The CDR3 region has the DNA TGTGCCAGCAGCCCCCCCTCATCCCAGGGGCGGAACACCATATATTTT.